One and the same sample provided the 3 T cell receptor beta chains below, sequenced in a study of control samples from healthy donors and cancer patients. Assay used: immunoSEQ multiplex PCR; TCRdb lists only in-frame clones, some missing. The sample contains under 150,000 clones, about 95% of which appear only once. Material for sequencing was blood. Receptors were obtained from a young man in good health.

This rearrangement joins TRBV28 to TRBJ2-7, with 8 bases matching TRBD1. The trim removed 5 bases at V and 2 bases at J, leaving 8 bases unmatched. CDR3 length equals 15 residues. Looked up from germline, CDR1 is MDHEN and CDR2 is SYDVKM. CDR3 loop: CASSPVGQGPYEQYF. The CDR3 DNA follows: TGTGCCAGCAGTCCAGTAGGACAGGGTCCCTACGAGCAGTACTTC.

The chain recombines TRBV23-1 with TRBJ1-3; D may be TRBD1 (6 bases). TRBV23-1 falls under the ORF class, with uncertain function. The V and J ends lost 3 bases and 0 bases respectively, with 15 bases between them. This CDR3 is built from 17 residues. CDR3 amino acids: CASSHWTDSSSGNTIYF. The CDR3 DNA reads TGCGCCAGCAGTCACTGGACAGACTCAAGCTCTGGAAACACCATATATTTT.

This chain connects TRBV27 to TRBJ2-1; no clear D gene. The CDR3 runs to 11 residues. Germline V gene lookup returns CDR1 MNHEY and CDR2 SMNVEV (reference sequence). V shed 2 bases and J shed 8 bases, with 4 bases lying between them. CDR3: CASSLRDEQFF. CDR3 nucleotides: TGTGCCAGCAGTTTAAGGGATGAGCAGTTCTTC.